This T cell receptor beta chain stems from a study of blood T cell repertoires in COVID-19. Germline CDR1 GTSNPN, CDR2 SVGIG (reference sequence). V dropped 0 bases and J dropped 2; count of bases not matched to a gene: 2. CDR3 size: 14 residues. Some clones are missing from TCRdb's copy, which holds only in-frame ones; the method was immunoSEQ multiplex PCR. This table has 150,000 to 200,000 clones, 88% appearing once. This TCR was recovered from a human donor in a cohort sampled during active COVID-19. Sequencing input: peripheral blood. The chain recombines TRBV30 with TRBJ2-3; TRBD2 matches at 7 bases. CDR3 in DNA: TGTGCCTGGAGTGTGGGGGGGACCACAGATACGCAGTATTTT. It yields the protein CAWSVGGTTDTQYF.